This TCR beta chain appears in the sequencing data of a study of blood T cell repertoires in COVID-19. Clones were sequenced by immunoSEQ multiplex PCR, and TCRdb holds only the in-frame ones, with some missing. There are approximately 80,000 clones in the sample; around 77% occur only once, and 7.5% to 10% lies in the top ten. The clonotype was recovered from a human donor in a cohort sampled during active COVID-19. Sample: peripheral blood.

The DNA of the CDR3 is TGTGCCAGCAGGGGCAGGGGTTACACTGAAGCTTTCTTT. Amino acids: CASRGRGYTEAFF. The chain carries TRBV2 and TRBJ1-1; tentatively, D is TRBD1 (6 bases). The CDR3 has 13 amino acids. The germline V gene encodes CDR1 SNHLY and CDR2 FYNNEI. The V end lost 6 bases, the J end lost 3 bases, and 11 bases lay between the germline ends.